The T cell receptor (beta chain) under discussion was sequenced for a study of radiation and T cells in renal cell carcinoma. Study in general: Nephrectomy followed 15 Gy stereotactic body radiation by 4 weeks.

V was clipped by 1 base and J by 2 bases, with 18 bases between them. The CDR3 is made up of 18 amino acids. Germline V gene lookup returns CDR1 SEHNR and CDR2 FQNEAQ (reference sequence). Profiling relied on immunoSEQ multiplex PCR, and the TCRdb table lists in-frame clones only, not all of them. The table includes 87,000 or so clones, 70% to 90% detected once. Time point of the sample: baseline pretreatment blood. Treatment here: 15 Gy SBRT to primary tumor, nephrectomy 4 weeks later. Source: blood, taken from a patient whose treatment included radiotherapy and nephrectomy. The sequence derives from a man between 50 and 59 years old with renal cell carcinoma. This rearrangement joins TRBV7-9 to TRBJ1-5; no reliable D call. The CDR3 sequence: CASSLVLRGRRGNQPQHF. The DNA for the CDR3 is TGTGCCAGCAGCTTAGTTCTGAGAGGACGCCGGGGCAATCAGCCCCAGCATTTT.